Reported below is one TCR beta chain. In the study's own analysis: From reference gene primer amplification, estimates of nucleated cell counts were derived. Clones were read by immunoSEQ multiplex PCR, and TCRdb kept only the in-frame ones, dropping some. That table furnishes V, J and clone size, whereas the DNA furnished D and trimming. The repertoire holds about 95,000 clones, roughly 89% seen once, with 4.5% to 5.5% in the top ten. Germline CDR1 LGHNT, CDR2 FRNRAP. The CDR3 loop spans 16 amino acids. The V segment lost 1 base and the J segment 0 bases; nucleotides outside the gene matches: 4. The Seattle patients, enrolled during active infection, were followed longitudinally. This specimen comes from a study of blood T cell repertoires in COVID-19. Study summary: Sites in the United States, Italy and Spain provided acute and convalescent COVID-19 samples. From T cells, B-cell-depleted T cells, or PBMCs came the material, which was cDNA or gDNA.

This receptor was identified in a man in his sixties with COVID-19, enrolled during active disease. Specimen: peripheral blood. The chain links TRBV12-5 to TRBJ2-7, with 9 bases that match TRBD1. CDR3 in DNA: TGTGCTAGTGGTTTGGCCGGGACAGGGAGCTCCTACGAGCAGTACTTC. Encoded protein: CASGLAGTGSSYEQYF.